This T cell receptor beta chain was captured in a study of early T cells in non-severe SARS-CoV-2 infection. This clonotype turned up a few times. Germline lookup yields CDR1 SGHKS and CDR2 YYEKEE (reference sequence). This CDR3 is 16 amino acids long. V was cut by 3 bases and J by 4 bases, with 18 bases left in between. TCRdb called the 5' RACE reads again in MiXCR, with one record for every CDR3 protein. Of more than 50,000 distinct CDR3 sequences detected, around a tenth appear once; the ten largest clones hold less than 5%. The chain joins TRBV5-5 to TRBJ2-3; D possibly uses TRBD1 or TRBD2 (5 bases each). This receptor was taken from an adult who was a healthcare worker with PCR-confirmed SARS-CoV-2 infection or an uninfected control (not recorded which). Sequencing was done on a sample of whole blood. This chain's CDR3 is CASSSLGEMRADTQYF. The DNA of the CDR3 is TGTGCCAGCAGCTCGCTAGGGGAGATGCGGGCAGATACGCAGTATTTT.